What follows are 18 T cell receptor beta chains derived from one specimen sequenced in a study of post-analysis software for immune sequencing data. Unique molecular identifiers tagged the TCR beta cDNA libraries. TCRdb reprocessed the PCR reads via MiXCR and lists one record per CDR3 protein. The sample holds about 160,000 distinct CDR3 sequences, roughly 34% seen once. Sequences were derived from blood, sampled after autologous hematopoietic stem cell transplantation. All receptors derive from a girl aged 10 to 17 with multiple sclerosis.

The J gene is TRBJ2-3, the V gene TRBV12-3 or TRBV12-4; TRBD2 might be the D (5 bases). CDR3 length: 16 residues. V gave up 5 bases and J gave up 0 bases, with 15 bases separating them. CDR3 DNA sequence: TGTGCCAGCAGTCCCGGCTGGCGGGCGAGCACAGATACGCAGTATTTT. This translates into CASSPGWRASTDTQYF.

This clonotype occurred a few times. The chain recombines TRBV7-9 with TRBJ2-1; D ambiguous. Trimming took 4 bases from V and 3 from J, leaving 13 bases between them. Germline assignment: CDR1 SEHNR and CDR2 FQNEAQ (reference sequence). There are 15 residues in the CDR3. The DNA of the CDR3 is TGTGCCAGCAGCTCCAACGGACCGGACTACAATGAGCAGTTCTTC. Its protein is CASSSNGPDYNEQFF. The variable domain in full, completed from reference TRBV7-9 and TRBJ2-1, reads DTGVSQNPRHKITKRGQNVTFRCDPISEHNRLYWYRQTLGQGPEFLTYFQNEAQLEKSRLLSDRFSAERPKGSFSTLEIQRTEQGDSAMYLCASSSNGPDYNEQFFGPGTRLTVL.

The CDR3 reads CASSTGYNQPQHF. The CDR3 bases are TGTGCCAGCTCCACAGGGTACAATCAGCCCCAGCATTTT. The chain uses TRBV18 and TRBJ1-5, with D possibly being TRBD1 (6 bases). The CDR3 spans 13 residues. V was trimmed by 6 bases and J by 3 bases, leaving 9 bases between them. Germline lookup yields CDR1 KGHSH and CDR2 LQKENI.

J is TRBJ1-2 and V is TRBV14; D may be TRBD1 (5 bases). The V and J ends lost 0 bases and 2 bases respectively, with 16 bases between them. The CDR3 contains 17 residues. From germline, CDR1 is SGHDN and CDR2 FVKESK. The CDR3 DNA reads as TGTGCCAGCAGCCAAGAAGGCCCTCGACAGACGAACTATGGCTACACCTTC. It yields the protein CASSQEGPRQTNYGYTF. Supplemented by reference TRBV14 and TRBJ1-2, the full variable domain reads EAGVTQFPSHSVIEKGQTVTLRCDPISGHDNLYWYRRVMGKEIKFLLHFVKESKQDESGMPNNRFLAERTGGTYSTLKVQPAELEDSGVYFCASSQEGPRQTNYGYTFGSGTRLTVV.

The rearrangement joins TRBV5-1 to TRBJ2-1; TRBD2 agrees at 10 bases. The V gene's germline CDR1 is SGHRS and CDR2 YFSETQ. V lost 0 bases, J lost 8 bases, and 5 bases stayed unmatched. The CDR3 contains 15 residues. CDR3 sequence reads: CASSLGSGRTYEQFF. In DNA, the CDR3 is TGCGCCAGCAGCTTGGGTAGCGGGAGGACGTATGAGCAGTTCTTC. Complete variable domain (other parts from reference TRBV5-1 and TRBJ2-1): KAGVTQTPRYLIKTRGQQVTLSCSPISGHRSVSWYQQTPGQGLQFLFEYFSETQRNKGNFPGRFSGRQFSNSRSEMNVSTLELGDSALYLCASSLGSGRTYEQFFGPGTRLTVL.

There are a few counts of this clonotype. The chain joins TRBV12-3 or TRBV12-4 to TRBJ2-1; TRBD2 is a possible D gene (6 bases). Trimming removed 4 bases at V and 9 bases at J, with 13 bases between. CDR3 length: 13 amino acids. CDR3 sequence reads: CASSSGTWGEQFF. The CDR3 nucleotides are TGTGCCAGCAGTTCCGGGACTTGGGGTGAGCAGTTCTTC.

This rearrangement joins TRBV12-3 or TRBV12-4 to TRBJ2-3; the match to TRBD1 covers 8 bases. CDR3 length: 11 amino acids. The V gene end was trimmed by 7 bases and the J gene end by 10 bases; junction bases not matched to a gene: 4. This chain's CDR3 is CASTRTGPQYF. In DNA, the CDR3 is TGTGCCAGCACCCGGACAGGGCCGCAGTATTTT.

The rearrangement links TRBV29-1 to TRBJ2-7, with 7 bases that match TRBD2. Germline assignment: CDR1 SQVTM and CDR2 ANQGSEA. This CDR3 has 13 residues. V shed 6 bases, J shed 1 base, and the junction held 6 bases outside the gene matches. The CDR3 spells CSVRAGESYEQYF. The CDR3, as DNA: TGCAGCGTGCGCGCGGGGGAATCCTACGAGCAGTACTTC.

The rearrangement uses TRBV27 and TRBJ2-3; TRBD2 matches 7 bases. The germline CDR1 and CDR2 sequences are MNHEY and SMNVEV (reference sequence). V trimming: 5 bases; J trimming: 2 bases; junction bases outside the gene matches: 13. There are 17 residues in the CDR3. As DNA, the CDR3 is TGTGCCAGCAGTCCTCATCCTAGCGGTCTAAACACAGATACGCAGTATTTT. This sequence encodes CASSPHPSGLNTDTQYF.

This clonotype was recorded a few times. V gene TRBV7-9 combines with J gene TRBJ2-7; 8 bases are a match to TRBD2. CDR1 is SEHNR, CDR2 FQNEAQ, per germline (reference sequence). V lost 5 bases to trimming and J lost 2 bases; unmatched junction nucleotides: 5. The CDR3 loop spans 14 amino acids. The CDR3, as DNA: TGTGCCAGCAGCAAAAGCGGGAGCACCTACGAGCAGTACTTC. Amino acids: CASSKSGSTYEQYF.

V and J are TRBV6-6 and TRBJ2-1; D gene ambiguous. The CDR3 is 11 amino acids. The germline gives CDR1 MNHNY, CDR2 SVGAGI (reference sequence). Trimming shortened V by 2 bases and J by 7 bases, and 3 bases separated the two germline ends. CDR3 sequence (DNA): TGTGCCAGCAGTTACCCGAATGAGCAGTTCTTC. Residues: CASSYPNEQFF.

The chain uses TRBV6-2 or TRBV6-3 and TRBJ2-5; 10 bases align to TRBD1. V was clipped by 6 bases and J by 5 bases; unmatched bases: 9. CDR3 length: 15 amino acids. The germline CDR1 and CDR2 sequences are MNHEY and SVGEGT. CDR3 sequence: CASSTLDRGQETQYF. The CDR3, as DNA: TGTGCCAGCAGCACCCTTGACAGGGGGCAGGAGACCCAGTACTTC.

The chain has TRBV7-9 and TRBJ1-4; D unresolved. CDR1 is SEHNR, CDR2 FQNEAQ, per germline (reference sequence). V shed 2 bases and J shed 4 bases, with 14 bases lying between them. This CDR3 has 16 residues. CDR3 DNA sequence: TGTGCCAGCAGCTTATTTGCAGGACCTCATAATGAAAAACTGTTTTTT. Translated: CASSLFAGPHNEKLFF.

This clonotype has more than one count but fewer than ten. Relative to the germline gene, one junction end is altered; a read error may explain this. The gene calls are TRBV4-3 and TRBJ2-7; 10 nucleotides agree with TRBD1. CDR3 length equals 16 residues. Per the germline V gene, CDR1 is LGHNA and CDR2 is YSLEER. CDR3 sequence: CASSWSGTGESYGQYF. CDR3 bases: TGCGCCAGCAGCTGGTCCGGGACAGGGGAATCCTACGGGCAGTACTTC.

This clonotype was observed a few times. The genes are TRBV27 and TRBJ2-1; D is unresolved. CDR1 is MNHEY, CDR2 SMNVEV, per germline (reference sequence). The length of the CDR3 is 13 residues. The germline V and J ends were trimmed by 0 bases and 4 bases, with 4 bases remaining between them. The CDR3 DNA reads TGTGCCAGCAGTTTATCTGTTTACAATGAGCAGTTCTTC. It translates to CASSLSVYNEQFF.

About this clonotype: The junction and the germline gene differ at one end; a read error may be behind it. The chain carries TRBV5-5 and TRBJ1-2; possible D gene TRBD1, 5 bases. The CDR3 is 12 amino acids. Germline CDR1 reads SGHKS; CDR2 reads YYEKEE (reference sequence). CDR3 sequence: CVSSWDLYGYTF. CDR3 in DNA: TGTGTCAGCAGCTGGGACCTATATGGCTACACCTTC.

This clonotype has ten or more counts. The gene calls are TRBV13 and TRBJ2-1, with D uncertain. V gave up 1 base and J gave up 10 bases, with 8 bases separating them. CDR3 length: 12 residues. Per germline, CDR1 PRHDT and CDR2 FYEKMQ (reference sequence). The CDR3 loop is CASSLEMGEQFF. In nucleotides, the CDR3 is TGTGCCAGCAGCTTAGAGATGGGAGAGCAGTTCTTC.

In this sample, this clonotype turned up a few times. Mismatch with germline at one junction end may stem from a read error. This chain uses TRBV12-3 or TRBV12-4 with TRBJ2-7; 10 nucleotides match TRBD2. This CDR3 contains 14 residues. The CDR3 region has the DNA TGTGCCAGCAGTCTAGCGGGAGAAGCCTACGAGCAGTACTTC. Its translation is CASSLAGEAYEQYF.